Detailed here is one T cell receptor beta chain. Antigen specificity is unknown. Cells designated naive CD8 were CD45RO-negative and were positively selected for CCR7, with terminally differentiated effector memory CD45RA+ cells excluded. The data were taken from a study of shared clonotypes between healthy human individuals. For the study at large: Donor ages ranged 18 to 49 years: a couple of women, a few men.

Assay: immunoSEQ multiplex PCR; the TCRdb copy retains only in-frame clones and omits some. The sample comprises around 2.1 million clones, about 92% of which are singletons, and approximately 1.7% rests with the top ten. The study, taken as a whole, reports: Larger estimated richness was generally seen in naive subsets than in memory subsets. Non-shared clonotypes displayed generation probabilities falling below those of clonotypes present in all four donors. Shared clonotypes: approximately 5% naive CD4, about 3.3% naive CD8, about 2.5% memory CD4, more than 0.3% memory CD8.

The V gene's germline CDR1 is LNHNV and CDR2 YYDKDF (reference sequence). The CDR3 has 16 residues. Trimming removed 0 bases from V and 0 bases from J, with 12 bases in between. Sequenced: naive CD8+ T cells from PBMCs. This receptor was obtained from a man between 18 and 35 years old in good health. Some clones in this sample may be carry-over from other donors' samples. The V call is TRBV15, the J call TRBJ2-7; D not certain. CDR3 DNA: TGTGCCACCAGCAGAGACTTAACGTGGAGCTCCTACGAGCAGTACTTC. Protein product: CATSRDLTWSSYEQYF.